Listed here is a single T cell receptor beta chain. Its specificity is unknown. The CDR3 extends over 14 amino acids. Trimming removed 1 base from V and 4 bases from J, with 10 bases in between. CDR1 is LNHNV, CDR2 YYDKDF, per germline (reference sequence). The data were obtained in a study of T cell repertoires in cytomegalovirus infection. Study at large: An indication of both CMV infection and matching HLA type came from public TCR beta signatures.

General observations from the study: Pooled public TCR beta family frequency picked out CMV carriers with the relevant HLA. Dominant in the ex vivo response were TCR beta clonotypes restricted by HLA-C and specific for CMV.

TCRdb itself ran the reads through MiXCR, one entry per CDR3 protein. The repertoire holds about 60,000 distinct CDR3 sequences, with over 15% as singletons. V usage is TRBV15 and J usage is TRBJ1-2; D is unclear. This receptor was identified in a human donor in good health (CMV status not recorded). Some clones in this sample may be carry-over from other donors' samples. Sequences were derived from CD8+ T cells from cultured PBMCs, sampled from culture after CMV antigen stimulation. CDR3 protein: CATSRGTGTYGYTF. DNA of the CDR3: TGTGCCACCAGCAGAGGGACCGGTACCTATGGCTACACCTTC.